The 26 T cell receptor beta chains presented below share a single source sample, sequenced in a study of Graves' ophthalmopathy and Graves' hyperthyroidism. RNA transcripts were the source from which TCR beta CDR3 regions were amplified. Following a first-round RT-PCR that used HTBI primers, a second-round multiplex PCR was carried out. TCRdb independently ran MiXCR on the multiplex PCR reads; one entry per CDR3 protein. The sample lists over a million distinct CDR3 sequences, roughly two fifths seen once, with over 8.5% in the top ten. The material sequenced was peripheral blood or thyroid tissue (not recorded which). These receptors were taken from an adult man with Graves' hyperthyroidism.

This clonotype was counted ten times or more. The rearrangement links TRBV11-2 to TRBJ2-5; 8 positions agree with TRBD1. The ends lost 7 bases at V and 5 bases at J; junction bases unmatched: 12. The CDR3 loop spans 15 amino acids. Germline V gives CDR1 SGHAT, CDR2 FQNNGV. The CDR3 region has the DNA TGTGCCAGCAACGATGGACAGGGAGTATTGGAGACCCAGTACTTC. Protein: CASNDGQGVLETQYF. Using reference TRBV11-2 and TRBJ2-5 for the parts outside the CDR3, the full variable domain is EAGVAQSPRYKIIEKRQSVAFWCNPISGHATLYWYQQILGQGPKLLIQFQNNGVVDDSQLPKDRFSAERLKGVDSTLKIQPAKLEDSAVYLCASNDGQGVLETQYFGPGTRLLVL.

On this clonotype: Just one base apart from a much larger clone, this may be a read error. The V call is TRBV19, the J call TRBJ2-6; TRBD1 matches at 8 bases. Germline V gives CDR1 LNHDA, CDR2 SQIVND (reference sequence). The CDR3 has 17 amino acids. The CDR3 DNA reads TGTGCCAGTATAGAGAGGCAGGGGGCGTCTGGGACCAACGTCCTGACTTTC. Translated, it gives CASIERQGASGTNVLTF.

There are many counts of this clonotype. The gene calls are TRBV19 and TRBJ1-5; D uncertain. Germline CDR1 is LNHDA and CDR2 is SQIVND (reference sequence). Trimming cost V 4 bases and J 4 bases, with 14 bases left between them. The CDR3 runs 15 residues. For the CDR3, the DNA is TGTGCCAGTAGTACCTCAGCTGGGTGGAATCAGCCCCAGCATTTT. It encodes CASSTSAGWNQPQHF. The full variable domain, in which reference TRBV19 and TRBJ1-5 provide the parts outside the CDR3, is DGGITQSPKYLFRKEGQNVTLSCEQNLNHDAMYWYRQDPGQGLRLIYYSQIVNDFQKGDIAEGYSVSREKKESFPLTVTSAQKNPTAFYLCASSTSAGWNQPQHFGDGTRLSIL.

V and J are TRBV7-9 and TRBJ2-7; 9 nucleotides match TRBD1. CDR3 length: 14 amino acids. Trimming took 8 bases from V and 0 from J; bases not matched to a gene: 5. The germline gives CDR1 SEHNR, CDR2 FQNEAQ (reference sequence). DNA for the CDR3: TGTGCCAGCCTCCAGACAGGGGGCTCCTACGAGCAGTACTTC. Translation: CASLQTGGSYEQYF.

This clonotype has more than one count but fewer than ten. Sequence at one end of the junction differs from germline and may be a read error. The chain employs TRBV10-2 and TRBJ2-5; 10 nucleotides match TRBD2. CDR1 and CDR2 (germline): WSHSY, SAAADI. The CDR3 runs 17 residues. The DNA for the CDR3 is TGTGCCAGCAGCCTTAGGGTTCCTAGCGGGAGCTGGGAGACCCAGTACTTC. Translation gives CASSLRVPSGSWETQYF.

This clonotype was picked up a small number of times. The genes are TRBV6-5 and TRBJ1-1; tentative D call: TRBD1 (6 bases). V gave up 5 bases and J gave up 5 bases, with 15 bases separating them. The germline gives CDR1 MNHEY, CDR2 SVGAGI. The CDR3 contains 14 residues. The CDR3 spells CASSDLLRGTEAFF. The CDR3, as DNA: TGTGCCAGCAGTGATCTGCTCAGGGGTACTGAAGCTTTCTTT.

The chain is built from TRBV10-2 and TRBJ1-1; D might be TRBD1 (6 bases). CDR1 and CDR2 from the germline V gene are WSHSY and SAAADI. Trimming left V 3 bases short and J 5 bases short, with 13 bases between. This CDR3 is built from 14 residues. CDR3 nucleotide sequence: TGCGCCAGCAGTGAATGGGGGGCGGGTACTGAAGCTTTCTTT. It yields the protein CASSEWGAGTEAFF.

Remarks on this clonotype: A much bigger clone sits one base away, suggesting this may be a read error. The chain recombines TRBV11-1 with TRBJ1-2; 7 bases are a match to TRBD1. This CDR3 has 16 amino acids. Germline-derived CDR1 and CDR2 are SGHAT and FQDESV (reference sequence). CDR3 protein: CTSSSQRQGRTYGYTF. The CDR3 DNA reads TGTACCAGCAGCTCACAGAGACAGGGCAGGACGTATGGCTACACCTTC. Full variable domain (outside the CDR3, taken from reference TRBV11-1 and TRBJ1-2): EAEVAQSPRYKITEKSQAVAFWCDPISGHATLYWYRQILGQGPELLVQFQDESVVDDSQLPKDRFSAERLKGVDSTLKIQPAELGDSAMYLCTSSSQRQGRTYGYTFGSGTRLTVV.

As regards this clonotype: The conserved phenylalanine or tryptophan is not found at the CDR3 terminus, so this likely reflects a read error. The J gene is TRBJ1-1, the V gene TRBV4-2; 7 bases agree with TRBD1. The CDR3 has 15 amino acids. Germline V gene sequence: CDR1 LGHNA, CDR2 YNFKEQ. The V segment lost 7 bases and the J segment 10 bases; nucleotides outside the gene matches: 18. In DNA form, the CDR3 reads TGTGCCAGCATGGGTCCGGGACAGTCTTTCCCTGTAGCTTTCCTT. The encoded protein is CASMGPGQSFPVAFL.

The V and J genes are TRBV15 and TRBJ2-2; 10 bases match TRBD1. V shed 0 bases and J 4 bases; nucleotides not matched to a gene: 8. Per germline, CDR1 LNHNV and CDR2 YYDKDF (reference sequence). The CDR3 is 18 residues long. The CDR3 here is CATSRDRPGQGSTGELFF. DNA of the CDR3: TGTGCCACCAGCAGAGATCGGCCGGGACAGGGGTCCACCGGGGAGCTGTTTTTT.

This clonotype was seen more than once but under ten times. One end of the junction is discordant with germline, which a read error may explain. This chain connects TRBV7-6 to TRBJ1-3; the D is unclear. Germline CDR1 and CDR2: SGHVS and FNYEAQ. The CDR3 sequence is 16 residues long. The CDR3 reads CTSSFRHSNSGNTIYF. The CDR3, as DNA: TGTACCAGCAGCTTCCGGCACAGCAATTCTGGAAACACCATATATTTT.

This clonotype was seen ten or more times. V and J are TRBV7-8 and TRBJ1-1, with D possibly being TRBD1 (5 bases). CDR1 and CDR2 from the germline V gene are SGHVS and FQNEAQ. The V end was cut by 5 bases, the J end by 1 base, with 11 bases between. The CDR3 is 14 amino acids. The DNA of the CDR3 is TGTGCCAGCAGCCCGGGACCGGCGAACACTGAAGCTTTCTTT. It yields the protein CASSPGPANTEAFF.

J is TRBJ1-4 and V is TRBV15; the D gene is possibly TRBD1 (6 bases). Trimming shortened V by 3 bases and J by 4 bases, and 12 bases separated the two germline ends. There are 15 residues in the CDR3. Germline CDR1 LNHNV, CDR2 YYDKDF (reference sequence). This chain's CDR3 is CATSRRGAYNEKLFF. The CDR3 DNA reads as TGTGCCACCAGCAGGCGGGGGGCGTATAATGAAAAACTGTTTTTT.

This clonotype was observed at least ten times. The V and J genes are TRBV7-2 and TRBJ2-7; D is perhaps TRBD2 (6 bases). The CDR3 runs to 14 residues. CDR1 and CDR2 from the germline V gene are SGHTA and FQGNSA. Between the trimmed V and J ends, which lost 3 bases and 7 bases, there was a span of 16 bases. This CDR3 is CASSFRGGPGEQYF. The DNA for the CDR3 is TGTGCCAGCAGCTTCCGTGGAGGGCCAGGAGAGCAGTACTTC.

This clonotype was detected a few times. This sequence joins TRBV13 and TRBJ1-1; the D gene is possibly TRBD1 (6 bases). The CDR3 extends over 16 amino acids. V lost 1 base, J lost 7 bases, and 19 bases lay in between. Germline V gene data show CDR1 as PRHDT and CDR2 as FYEKMQ (reference sequence). DNA of the CDR3: TGTGCCAGCAGCTTAGTCGATTCCCGGGGGCTTGGTGAAGCTTTCTTT. Amino acids: CASSLVDSRGLGEAFF.

About this clonotype itself: This CDR3 fails to terminate in the conserved phenylalanine or tryptophan, so it likely reflects a read error. The DNA is omitted, as the CDR3 cannot be located on it reliably, and the CDR3 follows TCRdb's listing. This chain joins TRBV7-2 and TRBJ1-4. The V gene's germline CDR1 is SGHTA and CDR2 FQGNSA. The CDR3 region is 8 residues in length, termini included. The CDR3 sequence is CASSPGPA.

This clonotype was detected ten times or more. The chain has TRBV7-8 and TRBJ1-2; possibly TRBD1 for D (5 bases). This CDR3 region has 15 residues. V was clipped by 4 bases and J by 5 bases, with 17 bases between them. Germline CDR1 and CDR2: SGHVS and FQNEAQ. The CDR3 nucleotides read TGTGCCAGCAGCTCAATTACAGGCCCCCAGTATGGCTACACCTTC. Its protein product is CASSSITGPQYGYTF.

This clonotype has at least ten counts. CDR3 DNA sequence: TGTGCCAGCACCGAGCGGGACACCGGGGAGCTGTTTTTT. Translation: CASTERDTGELFF. The J gene is TRBJ2-2, the V gene TRBV6-6; D perhaps matches TRBD2 (6 bases). The CDR3 is made up of 13 amino acids. Trimming took 7 bases from V and 3 from J, leaving 9 bases between them. Per germline, CDR1 MNHNY and CDR2 SVGAGI (reference sequence).

The CDR3 here is CASSESWGANTGELFF. CDR3 sequence (DNA): TGCGCCAGCAGTGAGTCGTGGGGAGCGAACACCGGGGAGCTGTTTTTT. The chain links TRBV10-2 to TRBJ2-2, with a tentative D call TRBD2 (5 bases). V was trimmed by 0 bases and J by 0 bases, leaving 8 bases between them. The germline V gene encodes CDR1 WSHSY and CDR2 SAAADI. This CDR3 spans 16 amino acids.

This clonotype was seen repeatedly, ten times or more. V gene TRBV12-3 or TRBV12-4 combines with J gene TRBJ2-5; weak D call: TRBD2 (6 bases). Trimming shortened V by 5 bases and J by 5 bases, and 12 bases separated the two germline ends. The CDR3 spans 13 residues. CDR3: CASSTRTMETQYF. In nucleotides, the CDR3 is TGTGCCAGCAGTACTCGGACTATGGAGACCCAGTACTTC.

Comment on this clonotype: Mismatch with germline at one junction end may stem from a read error. The chain carries TRBV19 and TRBJ2-5; D gene ambiguous. The CDR3 loop spans 13 amino acids. The V gene's germline CDR1 is LNHDA and CDR2 SQIVND (reference sequence). CDR3 in DNA: TGTGCCAGTAGTATTGATGTGTCAGAGGCCCAGTACTTC. It yields the protein CASSIDVSEAQYF.

The sample holds one count of this clonotype. The chain recombines TRBV6-6 with TRBJ1-2; D gene uncertain. V was trimmed by 7 bases and J by 3 bases, leaving 9 bases between them. This CDR3 contains 12 residues. Germline-derived CDR1 and CDR2 are MNHNY and SVGAGI (reference sequence). The CDR3 DNA reads as TGTGCCAGCAACACAAACGACTATGGCTACACCTTC. It is translated as CASNTNDYGYTF.

V usage is TRBV7-4 and J usage is TRBJ2-5; 11 bases are shared with TRBD2. After removal of 6 bases from V and 6 bases from J, the junction contained 6 bases not matched to a gene. Germline lookup yields CDR1 SGHVT and CDR2 SQSDAQ. The CDR3 loop spans 14 amino acids. This CDR3 reads CASRLAGAGKTQYF. The CDR3 DNA sequence: TGTGCCAGCAGACTAGCGGGAGCTGGTAAGACCCAGTACTTC.

The genes are TRBV10-3 and TRBJ1-1; D gene ambiguous. CDR1 and CDR2 from the germline V gene are ENHRY and SYGVKD. V lost 7 bases and J 4 bases, leaving 13 bases between the germline ends. This CDR3 is 13 amino acids long. CDR3 in DNA: TGTGCCATCACCGGGCTGATGAGCACTGAAGCTTTCTTT. Translated, it gives CAITGLMSTEAFF.

This clonotype appeared a single time. V gene TRBV29-1 combines with J gene TRBJ1-2; D is unclear. CDR3 length equals 10 residues. CDR1 and CDR2 from the germline V gene are SQVTM and ANQGSEA. V was cut by 7 bases and J by 12 bases, with 15 bases left in between. CDR3 region: CSAGTSGNTF. The CDR3 DNA follows: TGCAGCGCGGGAACCTCTGGAAACACCTTC.

As for this clonotype: A single base separates this from a much larger clone, so it may be a read error. The chain joins TRBV20-1 to TRBJ1-5; D gene unclear. Trimming shortened V by 1 base and J by 8 bases, and 12 bases separated the two germline ends. CDR1 DFQATT and CDR2 SNEGSKA come from the germline V gene (reference sequence). The CDR3 runs 13 residues. The CDR3 region is CSARAPFTKPQHF. CDR3 DNA: TGCAGTGCTAGAGCTCCCTTCACCAAGCCCCAGCATTTT.